This T cell receptor (beta chain) is from a study of patients and donors after allogeneic stem cell transplantation. V was pared by 1 base and J by 6 bases, with 10 bases between. Germline CDR1 and CDR2: LGHDT and YNNKEL (reference sequence). The CDR3 is made up of 13 amino acids. TCRdb redid the calling of the RT-PCR reads with MiXCR, one entry per CDR3 protein. Of about 960,000 distinct CDR3 sequences in the sample, about 20% were seen once. The sample consisted of blood, either unsorted or a sorted T cell fraction (not recorded which). This receptor was taken from a human donor who was either an allogeneic HSCT recipient or a stem cell or donor lymphocyte infusion donor (not recorded which). It is not recorded whose cells these are; they may come from a transplant donor. The chain joins TRBV3-1 to TRBJ2-7, with D tentatively TRBD1 (6 bases). CDR3 bases: TGTGCCAGCAGCCAAGGGCGAGGGGGCGAGCAGTACTTC. This encodes CASSQGRGGEQYF.